The 16 T cell receptor beta chains presented below share a single source sample, sequenced in a study of vaccination effects on CD4 cells after COVID-19. These receptors' antigens are unknown. The method was immunoSEQ multiplex PCR; TCRdb's version includes in-frame clones alone and lacks a portion of them. The repertoire includes about 24,000 clones, approximately 74% of them detected once, and approximately 3.5% sits in the top ten. Expansion with viral peptide pools was applied to antigen-specific CD4+ T cells by the ViraFEST assay prior to sequencing. Following culture for around 10 days, CD4+ T cells were isolated. None of the vaccinated had previously contracted SARS-CoV-2, and their nucleocapsid antibodies tested negative. Sample: CD4+ T cells from PBMCs cultured with SARS-CoV-2 spike peptides, taken before COVID-19 vaccination. The receptors originated from a human donor who received a COVID-19 vaccine.

V gene TRBV6-6 combines with J gene TRBJ1-1; TRBD1 agrees at 7 bases. The CDR3 spans 13 residues. The trim removed 5 bases at V and 6 bases at J, leaving 6 bases unmatched. Germline assignment: CDR1 MNHNY and CDR2 SVGAGI (reference sequence). CDR3: CASSLQGTAEAFF. The CDR3 nucleotides are TGTGCCAGCAGTCTACAGGGGACCGCTGAAGCTTTCTTT.

This clone occurred once. The chain combines TRBV10-1 with TRBJ1-2; D is uncertain. CDR1 and CDR2 from the germline V gene are WNHNN and SYGVQD (reference sequence). Trimming removed 8 bases from V and 1 base from J, with 8 bases in between. The CDR3 consists of 12 residues. Written as DNA, the CDR3 is TGCGCCAGCTACGATTATAACTATGGCTACACCTTC. Protein sequence: CASYDYNYGYTF.

The genes are TRBV5-8 and TRBJ1-1; tentative D call: TRBD1 (5 bases). The CDR3 runs to 14 residues. The germline V and J ends were trimmed by 4 bases and 1 base, with 11 bases remaining between them. CDR1 is SGHTS, CDR2 YDEGEE, per germline. This CDR3 reads CASSLNTGNTEAFF. In nucleotides, the CDR3 is TGTGCCAGCAGCCTAAACACAGGGAACACTGAAGCTTTCTTT.

V gene TRBV12-3 or TRBV12-4 combines with J gene TRBJ2-7, with 7 bases lining up with TRBD1. The CDR3 spans 12 residues. The junction had 3 bases not matched to a gene; V was cut back by 5 bases and J by 5 bases. The CDR3 region is CASSRTGDEQYF. CDR3 sequence (DNA): TGTGCCAGCAGTCGGACAGGCGACGAGCAGTACTTC.

The chain combines TRBV19 with TRBJ2-7; D call uncertain. V was pared by 6 bases and J by 3 bases, with 15 bases between. Germline CDR1 reads LNHDA; CDR2 reads SQIVND (reference sequence). The CDR3 totals 14 residues. For the CDR3, the DNA is TGTGCCAGTAGCTTTCGTAGGGTGGGCTACGAGCAGTACTTC. This gives the protein CASSFRRVGYEQYF.

The rearrangement links TRBV24-1 to TRBJ1-2; D is ambiguous. The CDR3 totals 13 residues. Germline values: CDR1 KGHDR, CDR2 SFDVKD. V lost 6 bases and J 5 bases, leaving 12 bases between the germline ends. The CDR3 DNA sequence: TGTGCCACCAGTTCCGGGGTCCGGTATGGCTACACCTTC. Its translation: CATSSGVRYGYTF.

The chain combines TRBV28 with TRBJ2-1, with a tentative D call TRBD1 (6 bases). The germline V and J ends were trimmed by 3 bases and 13 bases, with 13 bases remaining between them. Germline V gene sequence: CDR1 MDHEN, CDR2 SYDVKM. The CDR3 has 12 amino acids. CDR3 amino acids: CASSFGQQRQFF. Written as DNA, the CDR3 is TGTGCCAGCAGTTTCGGACAGCAAAGACAGTTCTTC.

The chain is built from TRBV20-1 and TRBJ1-4; D remains unclear. CDR3 length: 11 amino acids. Trimming shortened V by 1 base and J by 7 bases, and 4 bases separated the two germline ends. Germline loops: CDR1 DFQATT, CDR2 SNEGSKA (reference sequence). The CDR3 reads CSARVGEKLFF. DNA of the CDR3: TGCAGTGCTAGAGTCGGTGAAAAACTGTTTTTT.

This clone came up a few times. This rearrangement joins TRBV29-1 to TRBJ2-3; possibly TRBD2 for D (6 bases). Trimming removed 4 bases at V and 0 bases at J, with 11 bases between. CDR3 length equals 14 residues. Germline V gene lookup returns CDR1 SQVTM and CDR2 ANQGSEA. The CDR3 loop is CSVGSGSSTDTQYF. CDR3 DNA sequence: TGCAGCGTTGGGAGCGGGTCTAGCACAGATACGCAGTATTTT.

V usage is TRBV4-2 and J usage is TRBJ2-2; D is ambiguous. Trimming took off 6 bases at V and 0 bases at J, with 11 bases between the two ends. This CDR3 has 15 amino acids. Per the germline V gene, CDR1 is LGHNA and CDR2 is YNFKEQ. The CDR3 region is CASRQTISNTGELFF. CDR3 DNA: TGTGCCAGCAGACAAACGATATCGAACACCGGGGAGCTGTTTTTT.

The chain recombines TRBV5-1 with TRBJ2-7, with D possibly TRBD1 on 5 matching bases. CDR1 and CDR2 from the germline V gene are SGHRS and YFSETQ. This CDR3 contains 15 residues. V gave up 1 base and J gave up 7 bases, with 18 bases separating them. CDR3 DNA sequence: TGCGCCAGCAGCTTGTCCCTCCCTGGGGCCGGGGAGCAGTACTTC. Its translation: CASSLSLPGAGEQYF. Full variable domain (rest looked up from reference TRBV5-1 and TRBJ2-7): KAGVTQTPRYLIKTRGQQVTLSCSPISGHRSVSWYQQTPGQGLQFLFEYFSETQRNKGNFPGRFSGRQFSNSRSEMNVSTLELGDSALYLCASSLSLPGAGEQYFGPGTRLTVT.

V and J are TRBV5-4 and TRBJ2-7; tentative D call: TRBD1 (5 bases). This CDR3 spans 13 amino acids. The V end lost 0 bases, the J end lost 4 bases, and 8 bases lay between the germline ends. The V gene's germline CDR1 is SGHNT and CDR2 YYREEE (reference sequence). CDR3 nucleotide sequence: TGTGCCAGCAGCTTGGAGGGGTGGTACGAGCAGTACTTC. Its protein is CASSLEGWYEQYF.

This chain uses TRBV6-5 with TRBJ2-1; 11 positions match TRBD2. The germline gives CDR1 MNHEY, CDR2 SVGAGI. The CDR3 runs 15 residues. Losses at the gene ends were 6 bases for V and 10 bases for J; bases not matched to a gene: 11. This chain's CDR3 is CASSSGTSGVEEQFF. The CDR3 DNA follows: TGTGCCAGCAGCTCTGGGACTAGCGGTGTGGAAGAGCAGTTCTTC.

The CDR3, as DNA: TGTGCTAGTGGTTTCAACCGGGACAGATACACCGGGGAGCTGTTTTTT. Its translation: CASGFNRDRYTGELFF. V usage is TRBV12-5 and J usage is TRBJ2-2; 7 positions match TRBD1. The trim removed 3 bases at V and 3 bases at J, leaving 7 bases unmatched. Per germline, CDR1 LGHNT and CDR2 FRNRAP. CDR3 size: 16 residues.

V and J are TRBV24-1 and TRBJ1-2; no definite D call. The V gene lost 5 bases and the J gene lost 3 bases, with 12 bases spanning the gap. CDR3 length equals 14 residues. Per the germline V gene, CDR1 is KGHDR and CDR2 is SFDVKD. CDR3 sequence reads: CATSGSGFDYGYTF. CDR3 DNA sequence: TGTGCCACCAGTGGGTCGGGGTTTGACTATGGCTACACCTTC.

The CDR3 region has the DNA TGTGCCAGCAGCCTAGCGGGGGTATCTACTAGCACAGATACGCAGTATTTT. Its protein is CASSLAGVSTSTDTQYF. The chain couples TRBV9 to TRBJ2-3, with 10 bases aligning to TRBD2. Germline loops: CDR1 SGDLS, CDR2 YYNGEE. The CDR3 length is 17 residues. With V trimmed by 4 bases and J by 0 bases, 8 bases remained unmatched.